The 14 T cell receptor beta chains listed next were all sequenced from one sample in a study of T cell responses to AZD1222 COVID-19 vaccine. Sequenced by immunoSEQ multiplex PCR; TCRdb stores in-frame clones only, minus some. Among roughly 140,000 clones listed, about 91% were seen once. The sequences come from peripheral blood, collected on day 0 of AZD1222 vaccination. The receptors come from an adult in good health.

This clone was found a few times. The rearrangement joins TRBV5-5 to TRBJ1-1, with unresolved D. This CDR3 is 14 amino acids long. Germline V gene data show CDR1 as SGHKS and CDR2 as YYEKEE (reference sequence). V lost 3 bases to trimming and J lost 2 bases, with 11 bases between them. The CDR3, as DNA: TGTGCCAGCAGCTACGTTACGGGCAACACTGAAGCTTTCTTT. Its protein is CASSYVTGNTEAFF.

The V gene is TRBV7-9, the J gene TRBJ2-3; either TRBD1 or TRBD2 may fit D (5 bases each). V was pared by 5 bases and J by 1 base, with 13 bases between. The CDR3 loop spans 15 amino acids. CDR1 and CDR2 from the germline V gene are SEHNR and FQNEAQ (reference sequence). The CDR3 reads CASSRWGSGTDTQYF. The CDR3 region has the DNA TGTGCCAGCAGCCGGTGGGGGAGCGGCACAGATACGCAGTATTTT.

This rearrangement joins TRBV4-1 to TRBJ1-2; D gene ambiguous. Per germline, CDR1 MGHRA and CDR2 YSYEKL. Between the trimmed V and J ends, which lost 0 bases and 7 bases, there was a span of 6 bases. The CDR3 is 12 residues long. CDR3 sequence (DNA): TGCGCCAGCAGCCAAGACTGGGGTGGCTACACCTTC. Protein: CASSQDWGGYTF.

The genes are TRBV2 and TRBJ2-5; the match to TRBD1 covers 8 bases. V trimming: 4 bases; J trimming: 6 bases; junction bases outside the gene matches: 13. This CDR3 spans 16 amino acids. CDR1 and CDR2 (germline): SNHLY, FYNNEI. CDR3 DNA: TGTGCCAGCAGTGTGCGTAAGGACAGGGAAGAGAAGACCCAGTACTTC. Its translation is CASSVRKDREEKTQYF.

The V gene is TRBV27, the J gene TRBJ1-3; TRBD1 might be the D (6 bases). This CDR3 has 14 amino acids. The V gene lost 3 bases and the J gene lost 0 bases, with 6 bases spanning the gap. CDR1 is MNHEY and CDR2 is SMNVEV in the germline V gene (reference sequence). The CDR3 protein is CASSLDSSGNTIYF. In DNA form, the CDR3 reads TGTGCCAGCAGTTTGGACAGCTCTGGAAACACCATATATTTT.

This sequence joins TRBV7-9 and TRBJ2-1; D is unclear. Trimming left V 1 base short and J 8 bases short, with 9 bases between. The CDR3 extends over 13 amino acids. Germline V gene lookup returns CDR1 SEHNR and CDR2 FQNEAQ (reference sequence). The CDR3 region is CASSLEAHDEQFF. The CDR3 bases are TGTGCCAGCAGCTTAGAGGCGCATGATGAGCAGTTCTTC.

The V and J genes are TRBV28 and TRBJ1-1; D unclear. CDR3 size: 15 residues. Germline V gene data show CDR1 as MDHEN and CDR2 as SYDVKM. V lost 7 bases to trimming and J lost 1 base, with 16 bases between them. CDR3 residues: CASNPREGENTEAFF. The CDR3 nucleotides are TGTGCCAGCAATCCTAGAGAGGGCGAGAACACTGAAGCTTTCTTT.

The chain recombines TRBV20-1 with TRBJ1-2; D call uncertain. The V and J ends lost 3 bases and 3 bases respectively, with 17 bases between them. The CDR3 contains 15 residues. Germline V lookup: CDR1 DFQATT, CDR2 SNEGSKA (reference sequence). The CDR3 nucleotides read TGCAGTGCTAGTTCCCGAAGAGCGGGTCACTATGGCTACACCTTC. It yields the protein CSASSRRAGHYGYTF.

This chain uses TRBV7-2 with TRBJ2-3; no firm D call. V was shortened by 5 bases and J by 2 bases, with 8 bases between the two germline ends. From germline, CDR1 is SGHTA and CDR2 FQGNSA. This CDR3 is built from 13 residues. For the CDR3, the DNA is TGTGCCAGCAGCCCGGCCCTCACAGATACGCAGTATTTT. This encodes CASSPALTDTQYF.

The gene calls are TRBV12-3 or TRBV12-4 and TRBJ1-5; no definite D call. V gave up 8 bases and J gave up 2 bases, with 7 bases separating them. The CDR3 extends over 12 amino acids. The CDR3 here is CASRERNQPQHF. CDR3 nucleotide sequence: TGTGCCAGCCGAGAGCGCAATCAGCCCCAGCATTTT.

The chain employs TRBV2 and TRBJ1-2; no clear D. The CDR3 runs to 14 residues. The V end lost 4 bases, the J end lost 0 bases, and 9 bases lay between the germline ends. The germline gives CDR1 SNHLY, CDR2 FYNNEI. In DNA, the CDR3 is TGTGCCAGCAGTGCCAGGCAGACTAACTATGGCTACACCTTC. This encodes CASSARQTNYGYTF.

The chain employs TRBV29-1 and TRBJ1-5, with D unresolved. Germline-derived CDR1 and CDR2 are SQVTM and ANQGSEA. The CDR3 has 14 amino acids. Trimming took off 6 bases at V and 0 bases at J, with 12 bases between the two ends. CDR3 region: CSVLPGPSNQPQHF. The CDR3 DNA is TGCAGCGTCCTTCCGGGTCCTAGCAATCAGCCCCAGCATTTT.

This clone appeared a single time. The V gene is TRBV27, the J gene TRBJ2-1; weak D call: TRBD1 (6 bases). The CDR3 totals 16 residues. The V gene lost 5 bases and the J gene lost 4 bases, with 18 bases spanning the gap. Germline V lookup: CDR1 MNHEY, CDR2 SMNVEV (reference sequence). CDR3 in DNA: TGTGCCAGCAGTCGCCCGGGACACCAAACTTACAATGAGCAGTTCTTC. Its protein is CASSRPGHQTYNEQFF.

The chain joins TRBV7-9 to TRBJ2-7, with a possible D match to TRBD2 (5 bases). The germline gives CDR1 SEHNR, CDR2 FQNEAQ (reference sequence). This CDR3 is built from 14 residues. The V gene lost 1 base and the J gene lost 5 bases, with 12 bases spanning the gap. The chain's CDR3 is CASSLDTGLDEQYF. In DNA, the CDR3 is TGTGCCAGCAGCTTAGACACGGGATTGGACGAGCAGTACTTC.